Below are 7 T cell receptor beta chains sequenced from a single sample in a study of vaccination and CD4 T cells after COVID-19 (dated by TCRdb to 2022 to 2024). No antigen has been identified for these receptors. The receptor library was made with PCR. Sequencing took place on an Illumina iSeq 100. TCR sequencing of DNA from cultured CD4+ T cells used the Oncomine TCR Beta short-read assay at the Johns Hopkins FTIC core. TCRdb reworked the public reads: Q25 trimming with fastp, MiXCR clone assembly, productive beta chains retained. Every distinct CDR3 protein forms one entry, paired with its most common genes and DNA. Across this sample there are more than 13,000 distinct CDR3 sequences, with less than 50% seen only once. The ten most abundant clones make up about 10% of the sample. The intended sense of this specimen's treatment or condition label: approximately nine-day PBMC culture with coronavirus spike peptide pools or control peptides (ViraFEST assay).

Sequencing was done on a sample of CD4+ T cells from blood, cultured in vitro. The receptors derive from a human donor who had recovered from COVID-19.

This clonotype has only one observation. The chain joins TRBV10-1 to TRBJ2-3, with D perhaps TRBD2 (5 bases). Between the trimmed V and J ends, which lost 2 bases and 3 bases, there was a span of 9 bases. CDR3 length equals 14 residues. Germline loops: CDR1 WNHNN, CDR2 SYGVQD (reference sequence). The CDR3 sequence: CASSEGEWTDTQYF. CDR3 coding DNA: TGCGCCAGCAGTGAGGGGGAGTGGACAGATACGCAGTATTTT.

The chain has TRBV18 and TRBJ1-2; D unclear. V lost 2 bases to trimming and J lost 4 bases, with 17 bases between them. The CDR3 covers 16 residues. Germline CDR1 KGHSH, CDR2 LQKENI. DNA for the CDR3: TGTGCCAGCTCACCAGTGGAGAGCTGGCTGCTCTATGGCTACACCTTC. Translating it yields CASSPVESWLLYGYTF. The complete variable domain, with remaining parts taken from reference TRBV18 and TRBJ1-2, reads NAGVMQNPRHLVRRRGQEARLRCSPMKGHSHVYWYRQLPEEGLKFMVYLQKENIIDESGMPKERFSAEFPKEGPSILRIQQVVRGDSAAYFCASSPVESWLLYGYTFGSGTRLTVV.

The chain combines TRBV6-1 with TRBJ1-5; D is undetermined. The CDR3 runs 15 residues. Trimming took off 2 bases at V and 0 bases at J, with 8 bases between the two ends. The germline gives CDR1 MNHNS, CDR2 SASEGT. The CDR3 DNA follows: TGTGCCAGCAGTGAACCCCGTTATAGCAATCAGCCCCAGCATTTT. It encodes CASSEPRYSNQPQHF.

This chain joins TRBV28 and TRBJ2-7, with 12 nucleotides matching TRBD2. The V segment lost 4 bases and the J segment 0 bases; nucleotides outside the gene matches: 13. CDR1 and CDR2 from the germline V gene are MDHEN and SYDVKM. The CDR3 extends over 19 amino acids. CDR3 sequence: CASSSGTSGSYVFSYEQYF. The CDR3 DNA is TGTGCCAGCAGTTCGGGGACTAGCGGGTCGTACGTCTTCTCCTACGAGCAGTACTTC.

This clonotype turned up a few times. This chain uses TRBV6-2 or TRBV6-3 with TRBJ2-3, with a possible D match to TRBD2 (6 bases). Germline loops: CDR1 MNHEY, CDR2 SVGEGT. The CDR3 runs 14 residues. V was pared by 4 bases and J by 1 base, with 9 bases between. This chain's CDR3 is CASSLGLRTDTQYF. DNA for the CDR3: TGTGCCAGCAGTTTAGGACTACGCACAGATACGCAGTATTTT.

This rearrangement joins TRBV20-1 to TRBJ1-2; possible D gene TRBD1, 6 bases. Per germline, CDR1 DFQATT and CDR2 SNEGSKA (reference sequence). V was clipped by 2 bases and J by 4 bases, with 14 bases between them. This CDR3 spans 14 amino acids. Here the CDR3 reads CSARPQGFSYGYTF. CDR3 DNA: TGCAGTGCTAGACCACAGGGTTTTAGCTATGGCTACACCTTC.

V gene TRBV7-9 combines with J gene TRBJ2-7; 10 bases are a match to TRBD2. Trimming took 2 bases from V and 5 from J; bases not matched to a gene: 6. CDR3 length: 15 amino acids. The germline V gene encodes CDR1 SEHNR and CDR2 FQNEAQ (reference sequence). The CDR3 DNA reads TGTGCCAGCAGCTTAAAAGGTCTAGCGGGAGACGAGCAGTACTTC. It translates to CASSLKGLAGDEQYF.